The sample holds a few counts of the clone carrying this T cell receptor (beta chain). Its cognate antigen is unknown. The data derive from a study of blood T cells in healthy people across ages. General study findings and limits: The study found TCR beta diversity correlated strongly with naive T cell percentage. There was no known CMV status for donors, so expanded clonotype changes were possibly confounded.

The trim removed 5 bases at V and 3 bases at J, leaving 13 bases unmatched. Germline V gene lookup returns CDR1 SGHTA and CDR2 FQGNSA. This CDR3 has 17 residues. The second PCR ran about 6 to 12 cycles with a sample-barcoded 5' primer and J-beta primers. Samples each returned at least 3 million CDR3-containing paired-end reads. Via MiXCR, TCRdb re-called the 5' RACE reads, giving one row per CDR3 protein. The sample holds 2 million or so distinct CDR3 sequences; about 50% are singletons and the top ten take roughly 2%. Sequencing used blood. This TCR derives from a woman between 40 and 55 years old in good health. The chain couples TRBV7-2 to TRBJ2-1; 7 positions match TRBD1. The CDR3 protein is CASSILSGGAFYNEQFF. DNA of the CDR3: TGTGCCAGCAGCATCCTATCAGGGGGAGCCTTCTACAATGAGCAGTTCTTC.